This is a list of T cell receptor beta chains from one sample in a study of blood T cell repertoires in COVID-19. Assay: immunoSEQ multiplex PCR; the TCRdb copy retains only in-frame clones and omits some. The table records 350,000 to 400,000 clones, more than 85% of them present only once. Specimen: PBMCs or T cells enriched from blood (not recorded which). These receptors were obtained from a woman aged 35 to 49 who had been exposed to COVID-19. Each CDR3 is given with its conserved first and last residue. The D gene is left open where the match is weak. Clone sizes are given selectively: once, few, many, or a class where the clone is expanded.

cdr3_aa: CASGEAGSETRGYTF
cdr3_nt: TGTGCCAGCGGAGAGGCAGGGTCGGAGACGAGGGGCTACACCTTC
clone_size: -
j_call: TRBJ1-2
d_call: -
v_call: TRBV6-5

cdr3_aa: CASSQYHSYEQYF
cdr3_nt: TGTGCCAGCAGCCAATACCACAGCTACGAGCAGTACTTC
clone_size: -
j_call: TRBJ2-7
d_call: -
v_call: TRBV14

cdr3_aa: CASTGTGGHWDTQYF
cdr3_nt: TGTGCCAGTACAGGGACAGGGGGTCATTGGGATACGCAGTATTTT
clone_size: -
j_call: TRBJ2-3
d_call: TRBD1
v_call: TRBV19

cdr3_aa: CASSLWGDEGYTF
cdr3_nt: TGTGCCAGCAGCTTGTGGGGGGACGAGGGCTACACCTTC
clone_size: -
j_call: TRBJ1-2
d_call: -
v_call: TRBV5-4

cdr3_aa: CASSERGGAYGYTF
cdr3_nt: TGCGCCAGCAGCGAACGGGGGGGCGCCTATGGCTACACCTTC
clone_size: -
j_call: TRBJ1-2
d_call: -
v_call: TRBV5-1

cdr3_aa: CASSLRGGVNEKLFF
cdr3_nt: TGTGCCAGCAGTTTGAGGGGAGGGGTTAATGAAAAACTGTTTTTT
clone_size: -
j_call: TRBJ1-4
d_call: -
v_call: TRBV2

cdr3_aa: CASSGRTGLGEQYF
cdr3_nt: TGTGCCAGCAGTGGCCGCACAGGGTTAGGCGAGCAGTACTTC
clone_size: few
j_call: TRBJ2-7
d_call: -
v_call: TRBV25-1

cdr3_aa: CASSLAPTVIAEAFF
cdr3_nt: TGTGCCAGCAGCTTAGCCCCGACAGTTATCGCTGAAGCTTTCTTT
clone_size: -
j_call: TRBJ1-1
d_call: -
v_call: TRBV7-9

cdr3_aa: CASSGRTSGSLYHEQFF
cdr3_nt: TGTGCCAGCAGTGGACGGACTAGCGGGAGTCTATATCATGAGCAGTTCTTC
clone_size: -
j_call: TRBJ2-1
d_call: TRBD2
v_call: TRBV27

cdr3_aa: CASSILGGSAFF
cdr3_nt: TGTGCCAGTAGTATTTTAGGGGGCAGCGCTTTCTTT
clone_size: -
j_call: TRBJ1-1
d_call: TRBD1
v_call: TRBV19

cdr3_aa: CASSLDLATGTGNTIYF
cdr3_nt: TGTGCCAGCAGCTTAGATCTAGCGACGGGAACTGGAAACACCATATATTTT
clone_size: -
j_call: TRBJ1-3
d_call: -
v_call: TRBV11-3

cdr3_aa: CAWSVSSGSNYGYTF
cdr3_nt: TGTGCCTGGAGTGTCAGTAGCGGATCGAACTATGGCTACACCTTC
clone_size: -
j_call: TRBJ1-2
d_call: -
v_call: TRBV30

cdr3_aa: CASSLETSDRNEQFF
cdr3_nt: TGCGCCAGCAGCTTGGAGACTAGCGATAGGAATGAGCAGTTCTTC
clone_size: -
j_call: TRBJ2-1
d_call: TRBD2
v_call: TRBV5-1

cdr3_aa: CASSVDYLSTDTQYF
cdr3_nt: TGCGCCAGCAGCGTGGACTATCTGTCCACAGATACGCAGTATTTT
clone_size: once
j_call: TRBJ2-3
d_call: -
v_call: TRBV5-1

cdr3_aa: CASSLRPVTDTQYF
cdr3_nt: TGTGCCAGCAGTTTACGCCCAGTAACAGATACGCAGTATTTT
clone_size: -
j_call: TRBJ2-3
d_call: -
v_call: TRBV27

cdr3_aa: CASSIGQGIQETQYF
cdr3_nt: TGTGCCAGTAGTATAGGACAGGGGATCCAAGAGACCCAGTACTTC
clone_size: -
j_call: TRBJ2-5
d_call: TRBD1
v_call: TRBV19

cdr3_aa: CASRPADRNEKLFF
cdr3_nt: TGTGCCAGTAGGCCGGCGGACAGGAATGAAAAACTGTTTTTT
clone_size: -
j_call: TRBJ1-4
d_call: TRBD1
v_call: TRBV19

cdr3_aa: CASSQGVNSPLHF
cdr3_nt: TGTGCCAGCAGTCAAGGGGTCAATTCACCCCTCCACTTT
clone_size: -
j_call: TRBJ1-6
d_call: -
v_call: TRBV12-3/TRBV12-4

cdr3_aa: CASSQGPLGGNPFF
cdr3_nt: TGTGCCAGCAGCCAAGGCCCACTTGGGGGGAACCCGTTCTTC
clone_size: few
j_call: TRBJ2-1
d_call: -
v_call: TRBV14

cdr3_aa: CASSAGMASGPLGETQYF
cdr3_nt: TGTGCCAGCAGCGCCGGGATGGCTAGCGGGCCGCTCGGAGAGACCCAGTACTTC
clone_size: -
j_call: TRBJ2-5
d_call: TRBD2
v_call: TRBV11-3

cdr3_aa: CASSLVRGGEKLFF
cdr3_nt: TGTGCCAGCAGTTTGGTCAGGGGCGGTGAAAAACTGTTTTTT
clone_size: -
j_call: TRBJ1-4
d_call: -
v_call: TRBV6-6

cdr3_aa: CAWSPDKVPVQYF
cdr3_nt: TGTGCCTGGAGTCCGGACAAAGTCCCTGTGCAGTACTTC
clone_size: -
j_call: TRBJ2-7
d_call: -
v_call: TRBV30

cdr3_aa: CASSQMSGSINTGELFF
cdr3_nt: TGTGCCAGCTCACAAATGAGCGGGAGTATCAACACCGGGGAGCTGTTTTTT
clone_size: few
j_call: TRBJ2-2
d_call: TRBD2
v_call: TRBV18

cdr3_aa: CASKSTEMNTEAFF
cdr3_nt: TGCGCCAGCAAATCTACAGAGATGAACACTGAAGCTTTCTTT
clone_size: -
j_call: TRBJ1-1
d_call: -
v_call: TRBV5-1

cdr3_aa: CASSPRNDSPLHF
cdr3_nt: TGTGCCAGTAGTCCCCGTAATGATTCACCCCTCCACTTT
clone_size: many
j_call: TRBJ1-6
d_call: -
v_call: TRBV19

cdr3_aa: CASSSEGFSAFF
cdr3_nt: TGTGCCAGCAGTTCGGAGGGCTTCAGTGCTTTCTTT
clone_size: -
j_call: TRBJ1-1
d_call: -
v_call: TRBV27

cdr3_aa: CATSDLRDYNEQFF
cdr3_nt: TGTGCCACCAGTGATTTACGAGATTACAATGAGCAGTTCTTC
clone_size: -
j_call: TRBJ2-1
d_call: -
v_call: TRBV24-1

cdr3_aa: CASSRQGGNSPLHF
cdr3_nt: TGTGCCAGCAGTCGACAGGGTGGTAATTCACCCCTCCACTTT
clone_size: -
j_call: TRBJ1-6
d_call: TRBD1
v_call: TRBV2

cdr3_aa: CAWDKRTSGSNIQYF
cdr3_nt: TGTGCCTGGGACAAACGGACTAGCGGGAGTAACATTCAGTACTTC
clone_size: -
j_call: TRBJ2-4
d_call: TRBD2
v_call: TRBV30

cdr3_aa: CSVGGNEQFF
cdr3_nt: TGCAGCGTTGGCGGGAATGAGCAGTTCTTC
clone_size: once
j_call: TRBJ2-1
d_call: -
v_call: TRBV29-1

cdr3_aa: CASSQVRRLAGVVETQYF
cdr3_nt: TGTGCCAGCAGCCAAGTCAGGCGGCTAGCGGGAGTGGTTGAGACCCAGTACTTC
clone_size: -
j_call: TRBJ2-5
d_call: TRBD2
v_call: TRBV3-1/TRBV3-2

cdr3_aa: CATSRDIGGRQPQHF
cdr3_nt: TGTGCCACCAGCAGAGATATCGGGGGACGCCAGCCCCAGCATTTT
clone_size: -
j_call: TRBJ1-5
d_call: -
v_call: TRBV15

cdr3_aa: CAAGTDSYNEQFF
cdr3_nt: TGTGCTGCCGGGACAGACTCCTACAATGAGCAGTTCTTC
clone_size: -
j_call: TRBJ2-1
d_call: TRBD1
v_call: TRBV7-2

cdr3_aa: CASSSPTGQYF
cdr3_nt: TGTGCCAGCAGCTCGCCTACCGGGCAGTACTTC
clone_size: -
j_call: TRBJ2-7
d_call: -
v_call: TRBV7-9

cdr3_aa: CASSIIWTGSGNTEAFF
cdr3_nt: TGTGCCAGTAGTATTATCTGGACTGGGAGCGGGAACACTGAAGCTTTCTTT
clone_size: -
j_call: TRBJ1-1
d_call: -
v_call: TRBV19

cdr3_aa: CASSQGLSTDTQYF
cdr3_nt: TGTGCCAGCAGCCAAGGGCTTAGCACAGATACGCAGTATTTT
clone_size: -
j_call: TRBJ2-3
d_call: -
v_call: TRBV3-1/TRBV3-2

cdr3_aa: CASTRQGGGLSQPQHF
cdr3_nt: TGTGCCAGCACGAGGCAGGGAGGTGGGCTCAGTCAGCCCCAGCATTTT
clone_size: -
j_call: TRBJ1-5
d_call: -
v_call: TRBV2

cdr3_aa: CASSLGGTGRGDTQYF
cdr3_nt: TGTGCCAGCAGCTTAGGAGGGACAGGACGGGGAGATACGCAGTATTTT
clone_size: -
j_call: TRBJ2-3
d_call: TRBD1
v_call: TRBV11-3

cdr3_aa: CAWGPGPLHF
cdr3_nt: TGTGCCTGGGGGCCAGGACCCCTCCACTTT
clone_size: once
j_call: TRBJ1-6
d_call: -
v_call: TRBV30

cdr3_aa: CASSPVAPGNSPLHF
cdr3_nt: TGTGCCAGCAGTCCTGTAGCCCCAGGGAATTCACCCCTCCACTTT
clone_size: -
j_call: TRBJ1-6
d_call: -
v_call: TRBV27

cdr3_aa: CASSRGGINEKLFF
cdr3_nt: TGTGCCAGCAGCCGAGGGGGAATTAATGAAAAACTGTTTTTT
clone_size: few
j_call: TRBJ1-4
d_call: -
v_call: TRBV5-4

cdr3_aa: CASQPEQKAYNSPLHF
cdr3_nt: TGTGCCAGCCAGCCCGAACAGAAGGCTTATAATTCACCCCTCCACTTT
clone_size: -
j_call: TRBJ1-6
d_call: -
v_call: TRBV25-1

cdr3_aa: CASSQRGPRPYNEQFF
cdr3_nt: TGTGCCAGCAGCCAGAGGGGGCCTCGGCCCTACAATGAGCAGTTCTTC
clone_size: -
j_call: TRBJ2-1
d_call: TRBD1
v_call: TRBV3-1/TRBV3-2

cdr3_aa: CASRNQGNSNQPQHF
cdr3_nt: TGTGCCAGTAGGAATCAGGGAAATAGCAATCAGCCCCAGCATTTT
clone_size: -
j_call: TRBJ1-5
d_call: -
v_call: TRBV19

cdr3_aa: CASSPSTGVNTEAFF
cdr3_nt: TGTGCCAGCTCACCGTCCACAGGGGTGAACACTGAAGCTTTCTTT
clone_size: -
j_call: TRBJ1-1
d_call: TRBD1
v_call: TRBV18

cdr3_aa: CASSSRDRGHNEQFF
cdr3_nt: TGTGCCAGCAGCTCCCGGGACAGGGGCCACAATGAGCAGTTCTTC
clone_size: -
j_call: TRBJ2-1
d_call: TRBD1
v_call: TRBV7-9

cdr3_aa: CASSEDRGIQETQYF
cdr3_nt: TGTGCCAGCAGTGAAGACAGGGGTATTCAAGAGACCCAGTACTTC
clone_size: once
j_call: TRBJ2-5
d_call: TRBD1
v_call: TRBV2

cdr3_aa: CASSIPTEPGSPLHF
cdr3_nt: TGTGCCAGTAGTATACCGACGGAGCCGGGGTCACCCCTCCACTTT
clone_size: -
j_call: TRBJ1-6
d_call: -
v_call: TRBV19

cdr3_aa: CASSEGTGGADTQYF
cdr3_nt: TGTGCCAGCAGTGAAGGGACAGGAGGCGCAGATACGCAGTATTTT
clone_size: -
j_call: TRBJ2-3
d_call: TRBD1
v_call: TRBV6-4